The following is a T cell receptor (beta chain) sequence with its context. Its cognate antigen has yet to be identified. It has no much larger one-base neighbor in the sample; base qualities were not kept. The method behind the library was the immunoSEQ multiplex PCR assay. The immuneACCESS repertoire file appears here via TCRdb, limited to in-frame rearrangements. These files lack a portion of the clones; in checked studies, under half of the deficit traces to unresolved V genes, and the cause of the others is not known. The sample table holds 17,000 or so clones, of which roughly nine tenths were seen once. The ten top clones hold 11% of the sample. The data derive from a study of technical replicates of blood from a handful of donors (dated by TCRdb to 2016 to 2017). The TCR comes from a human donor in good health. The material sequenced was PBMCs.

The CDR3 reads CASSPSEVEQYF. The DNA is TGTGCCAGCAGCCCCTCTGAGGTCGAGCAGTACTTC. Recombination connected TRBV11-2 to TRBJ2-7, with the D gene call left open. V is cut by 5 bases and J by 6 bases, and the space between the germline ends is 11 bases. From cysteine to phenylalanine, the CDR3 is 12 amino acids long. Here the CDR3 DNA is all that survives: 36 bases in frame from base 1. The CDR1 and CDR2 encoded by the germline V gene are SGHAT and FQNNGV.